The 9 T cell receptor beta chains in this list originate from one sample, sequenced in a study of cytomegalovirus exposure and HLA in healthy donors. The study ran its PCR with 60 Vbeta and 13 Jbeta primers. Method: immunoSEQ multiplex PCR; TCRdb's copy keeps in-frame clones and lacks some. This sample has around 100,000 clones, with nearly 75% found just once. The sequenced sample consisted of PBMCs. The receptor set was obtained from a young man in good health and CMV-seropositive.

The gene calls are TRBV18 and TRBJ2-7; 9 bases line up with TRBD2. V was pared by 0 bases and J by 4 bases, with 7 bases of the junction left unmatched. This CDR3 comprises 16 residues. Germline V gene data show CDR1 as KGHSH and CDR2 as LQKENI. As DNA, the CDR3 is TGTGCCAGCTCACCACCGGATGCGGGGGGGCGGTACGAGCAGTACTTC. As protein: CASSPPDAGGRYEQYF.

The rearrangement uses TRBV28 and TRBJ1-3, with D perhaps matching TRBD1 (5 bases). V dropped 6 bases and J dropped 4 bases, with 10 bases sitting between them. Germline CDR1 and CDR2: MDHEN and SYDVKM. This CDR3 contains 13 residues. The CDR3 region has the DNA TGTGCCAGCAGAAGGGGCCAGGGAAACACCATATATTTT. Amino acid sequence: CASRRGQGNTIYF. The complete variable domain, with remaining parts taken from reference TRBV28 and TRBJ1-3, reads DVKVTQSSRYLVKRTGEKVFLECVQDMDHENMFWYRQDPGLGLRLIYFSYDVKMKEKGDIPEGYSVSREKKERFSLILESASTNQTSMYLCASRRGQGNTIYFGEGSWLTVV.

The V gene is TRBV4-3, the J gene TRBJ2-2; 12 bases line up with TRBD2. Germline loops: CDR1 LGHNA, CDR2 YSLEER. The V segment lost 8 bases and the J segment 7 bases; nucleotides outside the gene matches: 8. This CDR3 is built from 15 residues. The CDR3 region has the DNA TGCGCCAGCGGGGGGCTAGCGGGGGGGATCGGGGAGCTGTTTTTT. Its translation: CASGGLAGGIGELFF.

The gene calls are TRBV27 and TRBJ1-1, with unresolved D. The germline V and J ends were trimmed by 3 bases and 5 bases, with 13 bases remaining between them. This CDR3 contains 14 residues. In germline, CDR1 is MNHEY, CDR2 SMNVEV (reference sequence). CDR3 residues: CASSFRQVGTEAFF. In DNA form, the CDR3 reads TGTGCCAGCAGTTTTCGGCAGGTCGGTACTGAAGCTTTCTTT.

V usage is TRBV5-1 and J usage is TRBJ2-7; 7 bases map to TRBD2. V lost 1 base, J lost 4 bases, and 8 bases stayed unmatched. The CDR3 has 15 amino acids. In germline, CDR1 is SGHRS, CDR2 YFSETQ. The CDR3 loop is CASSLIAGVVYEQYF. The CDR3 DNA reads TGCGCCAGCAGCTTGATTGCGGGGGTTGTTTACGAGCAGTACTTC. Based on the CDR3 plus reference TRBV5-1 and TRBJ2-7, the full variable domain is KAGVTQTPRYLIKTRGQQVTLSCSPISGHRSVSWYQQTPGQGLQFLFEYFSETQRNKGNFPGRFSGRQFSNSRSEMNVSTLELGDSALYLCASSLIAGVVYEQYFGPGTRLTVT.

The chain carries TRBV5-6 and TRBJ2-3; the D gene is possibly TRBD2 (5 bases). Germline CDR1 and CDR2: SGHDT and YYEEEE. The CDR3 runs to 14 residues. Deletions cut 3 bases from V and 5 bases from J, with 13 bases between. In DNA form, the CDR3 reads TGTGCCAGCAGCTCGGACGGGAAAGGAGATACGCAGTATTTT. This translates into CASSSDGKGDTQYF.

The rearrangement links TRBV27 to TRBJ1-6, with TRBD1 matching over 9 bases. Germline V gives CDR1 MNHEY, CDR2 SMNVEV (reference sequence). This CDR3 is 17 amino acids long. Trimming at V came to 3 bases and at J to 14 bases, leaving 17 bases not matched to a gene. The CDR3 sequence is CASSFDIGTGSVSSLHF. Here the CDR3 DNA reads TGTGCCAGCAGTTTTGATATTGGGACAGGGTCGGTCTCGTCCCTCCACTTT.

This clone was detected only a few times. The rearrangement uses TRBV19 and TRBJ2-3, with 11 bases that match TRBD1. From germline, CDR1 is LNHDA and CDR2 SQIVND (reference sequence). V trimming: 2 bases; J trimming: 4 bases; junction bases outside the gene matches: 11. The CDR3 length is 18 residues. CDR3 sequence: CASSIRGQGALGPDTQYF. DNA for the CDR3: TGTGCCAGTAGTATACGTGGACAGGGGGCGCTGGGGCCAGATACGCAGTATTTT.

The chain combines TRBV7-9 with TRBJ2-7, with a tentative D call TRBD1 (6 bases). V was shortened by 3 bases and J by 2 bases, with 14 bases between the two germline ends. CDR1 and CDR2 from the germline V gene are SEHNR and FQNEAQ (reference sequence). The CDR3 length is 15 residues. CDR3 region: CASSFLLGQPYEQYF. CDR3 nucleotide sequence: TGTGCCAGCAGCTTTTTACTCGGACAGCCCTACGAGCAGTACTTC.